A single sample gave rise to the 26 T cell receptor beta chains below, sequenced in a study of blood T cell repertoires in COVID-19. Data came from immunoSEQ multiplex PCR; TCRdb stores just in-frame clones and leaves some out. Counted here are about 330,000 clones, roughly 90% occurring once; the ten biggest clones make up roughly 4.1%. Source material: peripheral blood. The receptor source for this set is a woman aged 45 to 65 with active or convalescent COVID-19.

V is TRBV4-3 and J is TRBJ2-2; the D is unclear. The CDR3 runs 14 residues. Trimming shortened V by 4 bases and J by 7 bases, and 13 bases separated the two germline ends. The germline CDR1 and CDR2 sequences are LGHNA and YSLEER. The CDR3 spells CASSPHAVSGELFF. CDR3 coding DNA: TGCGCCAGCAGCCCCCACGCGGTCAGCGGGGAGCTGTTTTTT.

This clone was counted once. The chain links TRBV28 to TRBJ1-5, with D possibly TRBD1 on 6 matching bases. The germline CDR1 and CDR2 sequences are MDHEN and SYDVKM. With 2 bases removed from V and 3 bases from J, the gap between germline ends came to 11 bases. There are 15 residues in the CDR3. CDR3 coding DNA: TGTGCCAGCAGTTTACCGACAGGAGCCAATCAGCCCCAGCATTTT. Residues: CASSLPTGANQPQHF.

The chain couples TRBV7-8 to TRBJ2-7, with D unclear. The CDR3 is 14 residues long. Between the trimmed V and J ends, which lost 7 bases and 2 bases, there was a span of 15 bases. Germline CDR1 is SGHVS and CDR2 is FQNEAQ. The CDR3 nucleotides are TGTGCCAGCACCTCCTTGGGCCTACCCTACGAGCAGTACTTC. Protein sequence: CASTSLGLPYEQYF.

The CDR3 DNA follows: TGTGCCAGCAGCCATAACGGACAGATTAGCTCCTACGAGCAGTACTTC. It is translated as CASSHNGQISSYEQYF. The chain links TRBV4-2 to TRBJ2-7; maybe TRBD1 (6 bases). The CDR3 has 16 amino acids. CDR1 and CDR2 from the germline V gene are LGHNA and YNFKEQ. Trimming cost V 3 bases and J 0 bases, with 15 bases left between them.

This rearrangement joins TRBV7-8 to TRBJ1-1; possibly TRBD1 for D (5 bases). CDR1 is SGHVS and CDR2 is FQNEAQ in the germline V gene. This CDR3 is 15 amino acids long. Trimming cost V 7 bases and J 4 bases, with 19 bases left between them. CDR3: CASTLGGGVGTEAFF. In nucleotides, the CDR3 is TGTGCCAGCACCCTCGGGGGGGGAGTTGGCACTGAAGCTTTCTTT.

The chain carries TRBV19 and TRBJ1-5; D is unclear. With 7 bases removed from V and 0 bases from J, the gap between germline ends came to 25 bases. The CDR3 covers 19 residues. Per germline, CDR1 LNHDA and CDR2 SQIVND (reference sequence). Written as DNA, the CDR3 is TGTGCCAGTACCCCAACCTTCCGGGTGACCGACGGTAGCAATCAGCCCCAGCATTTT. Its protein is CASTPTFRVTDGSNQPQHF.

The chain links TRBV29-1 to TRBJ2-3; TRBD2 aligns across 10 bases. V lost 5 bases, J lost 2 bases, and 1 base stayed unmatched. The germline gives CDR1 SQVTM, CDR2 ANQGSEA. The CDR3 totals 13 residues. Written as DNA, the CDR3 is TGCAGCGTTAGCGGGAGGGCCACAGATACGCAGTATTTT. Encoded protein: CSVSGRATDTQYF.

This chain uses TRBV19 with TRBJ1-4; tentative D call: TRBD1 (6 bases). Trimming took off 8 bases at V and 8 bases at J, with 21 bases between the two ends. CDR3 length: 15 residues. Germline V CDR1 and CDR2: LNHDA, SQIVND (reference sequence). The CDR3 spells CASRPPRGGGEKLFF. In nucleotides, the CDR3 is TGTGCCAGTCGCCCCCCCCGAGGTGGGGGCGAAAAACTGTTTTTT.

This clone appeared a single time. The rearrangement joins TRBV7-3 to TRBJ1-1, with D perhaps matching TRBD1 (6 bases). The V gene's germline CDR1 is SGHTA and CDR2 FQGTGA. The CDR3 spans 13 residues. V was shortened by 4 bases and J by 6 bases, with 12 bases between the two germline ends. The CDR3 sequence is CASSSTTGSEAFF. CDR3 bases: TGTGCCAGCAGCTCAACTACAGGGTCTGAAGCTTTCTTT.

In its sample, this clone was seen a few times. The rearrangement uses TRBV2 and TRBJ1-1, with a weak D call TRBD1 (5 bases). This CDR3 region has 15 residues. Germline assignment: CDR1 SNHLY and CDR2 FYNNEI. Trimming removed 3 bases from V and 0 bases from J, with 11 bases in between. The CDR3 sequence: CASSETETLNTEAFF. CDR3 DNA sequence: TGTGCCAGCAGTGAGACAGAAACTTTGAACACTGAAGCTTTCTTT.

The chain combines TRBV14 with TRBJ2-7; 7 nucleotides agree with TRBD1. V was pared by 5 bases and J by 5 bases, with 6 bases of the junction left unmatched. Germline assignment: CDR1 SGHDN and CDR2 FVKESK. CDR3 size: 13 residues. As DNA, the CDR3 is TGTGCCAGCAGCGCAACAGGGGCCCACGAGCAGTACTTC. This sequence encodes CASSATGAHEQYF.

The chain employs TRBV25-1 and TRBJ1-6, with TRBD1 as a possible D gene (6 bases). Germline V gene sequence: CDR1 MGHDK, CDR2 SYGVNS. This CDR3 is built from 15 residues. Trimming removed 1 base at V and 5 bases at J, with 9 bases between. Here the CDR3 DNA reads TGTGCCAGCAGTGAATTCAGGGGCGATAATTCACCCCTCCACTTT. Its protein is CASSEFRGDNSPLHF.

This rearrangement joins TRBV2 to TRBJ1-1, with D maybe TRBD1 (5 bases). Germline V gives CDR1 SNHLY, CDR2 FYNNEI. Trimming cost V 4 bases and J 4 bases, with 19 bases left between them. CDR3 length equals 16 residues. CDR3 amino acids: CASSAQGRARGTEAFF. The DNA of the CDR3 is TGTGCCAGCAGTGCGCAGGGTAGAGCTAGGGGCACTGAAGCTTTCTTT.

The V call is TRBV28, the J call TRBJ1-5; D gene uncertain. The CDR3 loop spans 15 amino acids. V lost 3 bases, J lost 4 bases, and 13 bases lay in between. In germline, CDR1 is MDHEN, CDR2 SYDVKM. CDR3 DNA sequence: TGTGCCAGCAGTTTGGGCCCCATTGGGAATCAGCCCCAGCATTTT. It is translated as CASSLGPIGNQPQHF. Full variable domain (rest looked up from reference TRBV28 and TRBJ1-5): DVKVTQSSRYLVKRTGEKVFLECVQDMDHENMFWYRQDPGLGLRLIYFSYDVKMKEKGDIPEGYSVSREKKERFSLILESASTNQTSMYLCASSLGPIGNQPQHFGDGTRLSIL.

This chain uses TRBV5-5 with TRBJ2-7, with a weak D call TRBD2 (7 bases). The germline V gene has CDR1 SGHKS and CDR2 YYEKEE (reference sequence). The CDR3 contains 15 residues. V shed 4 bases and J shed 3 bases, with 17 bases lying between them. CDR3 sequence (DNA): TGTGCCAGCAGCAGTTGGGGGGGCGGTGGCTACGAGCAGTACTTC. Translated: CASSSWGGGGYEQYF.

The rearrangement joins TRBV2 to TRBJ1-1, with TRBD1 matching over 11 bases. The germline CDR1 and CDR2 sequences are SNHLY and FYNNEI. With V trimmed by 5 bases and J by 8 bases, 4 bases remained unmatched. This CDR3 contains 13 residues. For the CDR3, the DNA is TGTGCCAGCAGTCGGACAGGGGGCGAGGAAGCTTTCTTT. It encodes CASSRTGGEEAFF.

The chain carries TRBV5-4 and TRBJ2-3, with 11 bases matching TRBD2. V shed 4 bases and J 0 bases; nucleotides not matched to a gene: 13. Germline CDR1 SGHNT, CDR2 YYREEE (reference sequence). This CDR3 has 19 residues. CDR3 loop: CASSLDRLAGLSSTDTQYF. Here the CDR3 DNA reads TGTGCCAGCAGCCTCGACCGACTAGCGGGGCTCTCTAGCACAGATACGCAGTATTTT.

This chain connects TRBV15 to TRBJ2-7; 13 nucleotides match TRBD2. Germline CDR1 and CDR2: LNHNV and YYDKDF (reference sequence). The CDR3 runs to 15 residues. V dropped 5 bases and J dropped 6; count of bases not matched to a gene: 7. CDR3 sequence reads: CATSLTRLAGGEQYF. CDR3 nucleotides: TGTGCCACCAGCCTTACCCGACTAGCGGGAGGCGAGCAGTACTTC. Complete variable domain (other parts from reference TRBV15 and TRBJ2-7): DAMVIQNPRYQVTQFGKPVTLSCSQTLNHNVMYWYQQKSSQAPKLLFHYYDKDFNNEADTPDNFQSRRPNTSFCFLDIRSPGLGDTAMYLCATSLTRLAGGEQYFGPGTRLTVT.

V and J are TRBV5-6 and TRBJ1-2; 8 nucleotides agree with TRBD1. V shed 2 bases, J shed 4 bases, and the junction held 4 bases outside the gene matches. CDR1 and CDR2 (germline): SGHDT, YYEEEE. The CDR3 runs to 14 residues. This chain's CDR3 is CASSLTQGAYGYTF. In DNA, the CDR3 is TGTGCCAGCAGCTTAACTCAGGGGGCCTATGGCTACACCTTC.

Comment on this clone: Other DNA variants within this sample encode the same CDR3. The rearrangement links TRBV14 to TRBJ1-6, with 8 bases that match TRBD1. The CDR3 loop spans 14 amino acids. With 0 bases clipped from V and 13 bases from J, the junction kept 5 bases outside the gene matches. Germline CDR1 reads SGHDN; CDR2 reads FVKESK. CDR3 bases: TGTGCCAGCAGCCAAGACAGGGGGCGGTCCCCCCTCCACTTT. It encodes CASSQDRGRSPLHF.

The chain is built from TRBV7-2 and TRBJ2-7; 7 positions match TRBD1. CDR3 length equals 12 residues. The germline gives CDR1 SGHTA, CDR2 FQGNSA. V lost 7 bases, J lost 5 bases, and 5 bases stayed unmatched. The DNA for the CDR3 is TGTGCCAGCACGGACAGGTCCAACGAGCAGTACTTC. The encoded protein is CASTDRSNEQYF.

V and J are TRBV9 and TRBJ1-2; D gene unclear. V gave up 0 bases and J gave up 0 bases, with 9 bases separating them. The V gene's germline CDR1 is SGDLS and CDR2 YYNGEE. The length of the CDR3 is 15 residues. The CDR3 sequence is CASSVGAVANYGYTF. As DNA, the CDR3 is TGTGCCAGCAGCGTAGGGGCAGTAGCTAACTATGGCTACACCTTC.

The chain joins TRBV12-3 or TRBV12-4 to TRBJ1-2, with 9 bases identical to TRBD1. Trimming removed 9 bases from V and 8 bases from J; junction bases left unmatched: 4. The CDR3 runs to 11 residues. The CDR3 loop reads CASSGQGGYTF. The CDR3 region has the DNA TGTGCCAGTTCGGGACAGGGAGGCTACACCTTC.

The chain recombines TRBV6-5 with TRBJ2-1; 9 bases line up with TRBD2. After removal of 6 bases from V and 9 bases from J, the junction contained 6 bases not matched to a gene. CDR1 is MNHEY, CDR2 SVGAGI, per germline. CDR3 length: 13 residues. The CDR3 is CASRVAGAVEQFF. The CDR3 DNA reads as TGTGCCAGCAGAGTAGCGGGAGCTGTTGAGCAGTTCTTC.

The rearrangement uses TRBV27 and TRBJ2-1; D ambiguous. V was trimmed by 4 bases and J by 7 bases, leaving 14 bases between them. The CDR3 runs to 14 residues. Germline V lookup: CDR1 MNHEY, CDR2 SMNVEV (reference sequence). The CDR3 loop is CASSYSGPRNEQFF. The CDR3 DNA reads TGTGCCAGCAGTTACTCAGGCCCACGGAATGAGCAGTTCTTC.

The chain recombines TRBV28 with TRBJ1-2; maybe TRBD1 (6 bases). Germline V gene data show CDR1 as MDHEN and CDR2 as SYDVKM. V lost 6 bases and J lost 6, with 14 bases in between. The CDR3 covers 13 residues. The DNA of the CDR3 is TGTGCCAGCAGCCCCGACAGGAGCCATGGCTACACCTTC. Residues: CASSPDRSHGYTF.